The entry that follows covers one TCR beta chain sequence. The data originate from a study of blood T cell repertoires in COVID-19. Study as a whole: From the United States, Italy and Spain came samples of acute and convalescent COVID-19.

For recovered donors of Cohort 3, there were two negative PCRs, clearance, or symptom resolution. TCRdb's table, derived via immunoSEQ multiplex PCR, lists solely in-frame clones and lacks some. The table records roughly 200,000 clones, 90% of them present only once. The V gene lost 0 bases and the J gene lost 0 bases, with 6 bases spanning the gap. Germline V gives CDR1 LGHNA, CDR2 YSLEER. The CDR3 loop spans 16 amino acids. The sequenced material came from PBMCs or T cells enriched from blood (not recorded which). The rearrangement uses TRBV4-3 and TRBJ2-6, with unresolved D. This clonotype was obtained from a man aged 25 to 40 who had recovered from COVID-19. CDR3 amino acids: CASSQEAASGANVLTF. The CDR3 DNA sequence: TGCGCCAGCAGCCAAGAGGCGGCCTCTGGGGCCAACGTCCTGACTTTC.